This section outlines one TCR beta chain sequence together with its context. The specificity of this receptor is unknown. Base quality data are lacking; no much larger clone is found one base away. The time point label for this specimen denotes: baseline before first vaccination. Samples from vaccinated people were obtained from the UK trials COV001 and COV002, which included a single-blind randomized controlled phase 2/3 trial of AZD1222 (ChAdOx1 nCoV-19) in healthy adults. For TCRbeta chain sequencing, PBMC samples were collected from trial participants at day 0 and at day 28 after the second dose. CDR1 and CDR2, per the germline V gene, are KGHSH and LQKENI. Taken from cysteine to phenylalanine, the CDR3 has 16 residues. CDR3 DNA only is kept here, 48 bases in frame from base 1. Trimming takes 0 bases from V and 0 bases from J, and the germline ends sit 8 bases apart. The CDR3 regions of human TCRbeta chains were subjected to immunosequencing. The study's own analysis went as follows. TCRs in the repertoires were matched against a reference library of SARS-CoV-2-specific TCRs that had been generated with the MIRA antigen-specificity platform. Breadth was defined as the fraction of unique TCRs that were SARS-CoV-2-associated. Depth was defined as the fraction of total T cells that were SARS-CoV-2-associated. Each spike-specific TCR was assigned to its reactive spike region and to a CD4 or CD8 class using the MIRA data. Log10-transformed breadth and depth values were compared by one-way ANOVA with Sidak's multiple comparisons tests. The table was pulled from immuneACCESS by TCRdb, which kept in-frame rearrangements only. Such tables lose some clones; where checked, under half of the loss comes from unresolved V genes, and the rest has no known cause. That table furnishes V, J and clone size, whereas the DNA furnished D and trimming. This sample holds about 95,000 clones; around 90% were observed only once. 3.7% of the sample is taken by the ten largest.

The sample originates from a study of T cell responses to AZD1222 COVID-19 vaccine (dated by TCRdb to the early 2020s). In terms of the full investigation: AZD1222 recipients whose second dose came at about 4 weeks and those whose second dose came at about 12 weeks were combined into one group, since spike-specific TCR depth and breadth did not differ between the two schedules. A total of just over 230 trial participants underwent TCR sequencing, of whom approximately 200 had received two doses of AZD1222 and approximately 26 had received two doses of the MenACWY control vaccine. Trial participants were enrolled by age into 18-55, 56-69 and 70-plus year subgroups, with 148, 28 and 57 TCR-sequenced participants respectively.

Study-level results and caveats: After two AZD1222 doses, both the breadth and the depth of spike-specific TCRs were significantly higher than at day 0 and than in MenACWY recipients. Epitopes outside the regions mutated in the B.1.351 and B.1.1.7 variants were reportedly recognized by nearly half of the unique spike-specific TCRs. Participants were mostly white British, with more females than males. The authors suggested clonal diversity may have been underestimated. Conclusions about previously exposed vaccinees are limited, since just six AZD1222 recipients were seropositive for SARS-CoV-2 at baseline. In the small 56-69-year group, the increase in depth fell short of significance, most likely because of low power. Because no day 14 peak-response samples were available, repertoires were characterized only after the peak T cell response. The vaccine-associated CD4 TCRs covered the entire spike protein, and the dominant responses fell in regions 160-218 and 743-854.

Rearrangement joined TRBV18 to TRBJ2-2, with no confidently assigned D gene. The sample consisted of peripheral blood, taken on day 0 of AZD1222 vaccination. The clonotype was recovered from an adult in good health. The CDR3 amino acid sequence is: CASSPPNHANTGELFF. The DNA sequence is given as TGTGCCAGCTCACCACCGAACCACGCGAACACCGGGGAGCTGTTTTTT.